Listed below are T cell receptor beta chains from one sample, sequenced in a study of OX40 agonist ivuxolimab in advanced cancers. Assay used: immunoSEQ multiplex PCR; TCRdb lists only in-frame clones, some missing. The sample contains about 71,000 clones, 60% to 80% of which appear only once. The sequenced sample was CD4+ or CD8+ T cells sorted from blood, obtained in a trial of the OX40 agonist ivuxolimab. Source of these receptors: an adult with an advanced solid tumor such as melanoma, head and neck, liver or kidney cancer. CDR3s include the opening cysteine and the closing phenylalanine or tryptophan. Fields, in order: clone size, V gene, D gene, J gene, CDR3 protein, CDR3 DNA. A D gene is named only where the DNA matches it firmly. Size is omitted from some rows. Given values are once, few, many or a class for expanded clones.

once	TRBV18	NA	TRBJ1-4	CASSPGVGRNNEKLFF	TGTGCCAGCTCACCAGGAGTGGGCAGGAATAATGAAAAACTGTTTTTT
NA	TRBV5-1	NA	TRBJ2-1	CASSLRMYNEQFF	TGCGCCAGCAGCTTAAGGATGTACAATGAGCAGTTCTTC
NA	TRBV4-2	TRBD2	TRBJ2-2	CASSQEVSGAGGELFF	TGTGCCAGCAGCCAAGAAGTTAGCGGGGCCGGCGGGGAGCTGTTTTTT
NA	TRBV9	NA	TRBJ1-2	CASSVVDYGYTF	TGTGCCAGCAGCGTAGTTGACTATGGCTACACCTTC
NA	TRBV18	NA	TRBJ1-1	CASSLRAKDTEAFF	TGTGCCAGCTCTCTCAGGGCTAAGGACACTGAAGCTTTCTTT
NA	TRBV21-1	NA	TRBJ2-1	CASSHGGSRQYNEQFF	TGTGCCAGCAGCCACGGTGGGTCGCGGCAATACAATGAGCAGTTCTTC
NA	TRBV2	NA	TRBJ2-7	CASKDRAYEQYF	TGTGCCAGCAAGGACAGAGCCTACGAGCAGTACTTC
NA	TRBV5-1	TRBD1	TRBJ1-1	CASSRQGQGDFYTEAFF	TGCGCCAGCAGCAGACAGGGACAGGGTGACTTCTACACTGAAGCTTTCTTT
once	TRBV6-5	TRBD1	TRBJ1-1	CASRRQGPNTEAFF	TGTGCCAGCAGACGACAGGGACCGAACACTGAAGCTTTCTTT
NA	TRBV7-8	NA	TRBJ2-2	CASSAQGPNTGELFF	TGTGCCAGCAGCGCACAGGGACCCAACACCGGGGAGCTGTTTTTT